This TCR beta chain originates from a study of cytomegalovirus exposure and HLA in healthy donors. Study-wide background: Most genotyped donors, around 78% of about 400, had Caucasian-associated genetic ancestry.

It was with 60 Vbeta and 13 Jbeta primers that the PCR ran. TCRdb's table, derived via immunoSEQ multiplex PCR, lists solely in-frame clones and lacks some. Among 150,000 to 200,000 clones listed, approximately 80% were seen once. Overall study results and limits: Later work showed greater clonal expansion in HLA-associated TCR beta chains than in equally common others. No immune exposure information besides CMV serostatus was available. Common viral pathogens seemed to be connected with several of the most significant clusters, according to a later analysis.

As regards this clone: Its target is unknown.

The CDR3 has 15 amino acids. Germline CDR1 LGHNA, CDR2 YSLEER. V was trimmed by 0 bases and J by 8 bases, leaving 16 bases between them. The chain couples TRBV4-3 to TRBJ1-1; D is unresolved. The origin of this receptor is a boy aged 5-17 years in good health and CMV-seronegative. Sequencing was carried out using PBMCs. This CDR3 is CASSQDTPSPPEAFF. The CDR3 DNA reads as TGCGCCAGCAGCCAAGATACTCCCTCGCCCCCCGAAGCTTTCTTT.